This T cell receptor (beta chain) was captured in a study of cytomegalovirus exposure and HLA in healthy donors. The wider study: Findings of an earlier analysis included some 110 million unique TCR beta sequences from 180 million or so T cells. Unique TCRs numbering some 80 million, obtained from HLA-typed donors, made up an early data release.

Study conclusions and caveats: Within an earlier analysis, most TCR beta V segments proved productive either about 90% or about 30% of the time.

PCR amplification relied on 60 Vbeta primers (plus 13 Jbeta primers). Assay used: immunoSEQ multiplex PCR; TCRdb lists only in-frame clones, some missing. The data hold some 150,000 clones, with 60% to 80% observed a single time. V shed 0 bases and J 1 base; nucleotides not matched to a gene: 7. Germline V gene data show CDR1 as LGHNA and CDR2 as YSLEER. The CDR3 spans 18 residues. About this clone: Its antigen is still unknown.

The material sequenced was PBMCs. The chain links TRBV4-3 to TRBJ1-1, with TRBD1 identical over 11 bases. The sequence was collected from a young man in good health and CMV-seropositive. CDR3 DNA sequence: TGCGCCAGCAGCCAAGATTGGGGGACAGGGGGGCAGAACACTGAAGCTTTCTTT. Translation gives CASSQDWGTGGQNTEAFF.